This T cell receptor (beta chain) was sequenced in a study of blood T cell repertoires in COVID-19. Turning to the study itself: Whether acute or convalescent, the COVID-19 samples came from the United States, Italy and Spain. The cDNA or gDNA used as material had been derived from T cells, B-cell-depleted T cells, or PBMCs.

In the source study's methods: Cell counts per sample came from amplifying reference gene primers. Profiled with immunoSEQ multiplex PCR; TCRdb holds only in-frame clones, not every one. V and J calls plus clone size are reproduced from that table; the DNA served to infer D and trimming. Of fewer than 250,000 clones in the sample, roughly 90% were seen once. V was trimmed by 0 bases and J by 10 bases, leaving 10 bases between them. Germline CDR1 SEHNR, CDR2 FQNEAQ (reference sequence). This CDR3 region has 13 residues. The TCR originated in a man in his 70s with acute or convalescent COVID-19. The V gene is TRBV7-9, the J gene TRBJ2-1, with D tentatively TRBD1 (6 bases). The sequenced material came from peripheral blood. The CDR3 DNA sequence: TGTGCCAGCAGCTTAGCCTGGGGGCTAGAGCAGTTCTTC. Its protein product is CASSLAWGLEQFF.